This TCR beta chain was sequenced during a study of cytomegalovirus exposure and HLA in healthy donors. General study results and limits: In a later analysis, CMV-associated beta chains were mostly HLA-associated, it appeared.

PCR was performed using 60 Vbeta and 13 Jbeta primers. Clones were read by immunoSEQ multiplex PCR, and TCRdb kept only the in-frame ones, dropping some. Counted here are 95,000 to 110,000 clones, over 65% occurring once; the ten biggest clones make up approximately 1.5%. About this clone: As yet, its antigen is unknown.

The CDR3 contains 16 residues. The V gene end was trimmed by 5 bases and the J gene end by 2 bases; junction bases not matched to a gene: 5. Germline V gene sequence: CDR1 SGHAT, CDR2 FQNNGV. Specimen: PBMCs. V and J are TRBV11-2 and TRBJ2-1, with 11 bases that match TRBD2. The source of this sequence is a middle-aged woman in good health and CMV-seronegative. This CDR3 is CASSRFSGRAYNEQFF. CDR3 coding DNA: TGTGCCAGCAGCCGATTTAGCGGGAGGGCCTACAATGAGCAGTTCTTC.